A selection of T cell receptor beta chains follows, all from one sample in a study of blood T cell repertoires in COVID-19. Clones were read by immunoSEQ multiplex PCR, and TCRdb kept only the in-frame ones, dropping some. The sample has roughly 82,000 clones; about four fifths are singletons. Material: peripheral blood. Every receptor here comes from a woman aged 55-69 years with acute or convalescent COVID-19. Each CDR3 is given with its conserved first and last residue. A D gene is named only where the DNA matches it firmly. Where a row states a size, it is once, few, many or the class of an expanded clone; other rows omit it.

>TRBV7-9|-|TRBJ2-1|TRBD2
TGTGCCAGCAGCCCGAGCGGGGGGGCCTACAATGAGCAGTTCTTC
CASSPSGGAYNEQFF
>TRBV6-5|-|TRBJ2-3|-
TGTGCCAGCAGTTACTCGAGGGTAGGACGTGATACGCAGTATTTT
CASSYSRVGRDTQYF
>TRBV30|-|TRBJ2-3|-
TGTGCCTGGGCGTCCGGGACACCCCCAGATACGCAGTATTTT
CAWASGTPPDTQYF
>TRBV5-3|-|TRBJ1-6|-
TGTGCCAGAAGCCCGCGTTGGTCCTATAATTCACCCCTCCACTTT
CARSPRWSYNSPLHF
>TRBV7-9|-|TRBJ1-5|-
TGTGCCAGCAGCCAAGGCGGGACCAATAGCAATCAGCCCCAGCATTTT
CASSQGGTNSNQPQHF
>TRBV6-2/TRBV6-3|-|TRBJ2-5|TRBD1
TGTGCCAGCAGTCCAGGGGACAGGTCCTGGGGGACCCAGTACTTC
CASSPGDRSWGTQYF
>TRBV2|-|TRBJ1-5|-
TGTGCCAGCAGTTCCACCTCCTCGGCGACGGGGTCCCAGCCCCAGCATTTT
CASSSTSSATGSQPQHF
>TRBV5-1|-|TRBJ1-5|-
TGCGCCAGCAGCCAGACAGGCGGGAGCAATCAGCCCCAGCATTTT
CASSQTGGSNQPQHF
>TRBV7-2|-|TRBJ1-2|TRBD1
TGTGCCAGCAGCCTCCTTGGACAGGATGATGGGGGCTACACCTTC
CASSLLGQDDGGYTF
>TRBV6-5|-|TRBJ1-1|-
TGTGCCAGCCCCGGGGAGGGGACTGAAGCTTTCTTT
CASPGEGTEAFF
>TRBV5-1|-|TRBJ1-1|TRBD1
TGCGCCAGCAGCTTGGGGCCAGGGGGCGCGGGGACTGAAGCTTTCTTT
CASSLGPGGAGTEAFF
>TRBV5-6|-|TRBJ2-7|-
TGTGCCAGCAGCTCGACAGGCCTCAAAGGAAGCTCCTACGAGCAGTACTTC
CASSSTGLKGSSYEQYF
>TRBV7-2|few|TRBJ2-2|TRBD1
TGTGCCAGCAGCTTCGGGACAGGAGTCACCGGGGAGCTGTTTTTT
CASSFGTGVTGELFF
>TRBV5-6|once|TRBJ2-2|-
TGTGCCAGCAGCTTACCAGCGGGCACGAACACCGGGGAGCTGTTTTTT
CASSLPAGTNTGELFF
>TRBV16|-|TRBJ2-3|-
TGTGCCAGCAGCCAAACGAACGGGGTGGATACGCAGTATTTT
CASSQTNGVDTQYF
>TRBV30|-|TRBJ1-2|-
TGTGCCTGGAGTCCCACAGGGAGCTATGGCTACACCTTC
CAWSPTGSYGYTF
>TRBV19|few|TRBJ2-7|TRBD2
TGTGCCAGTGCCCCTAAGGGACTAGCGGGCCACGAGCAGTACTTC
CASAPKGLAGHEQYF
>TRBV24-1|-|TRBJ1-2|-
TGTGCCATACATACAGGCATCGGCTACACCTTC
CAIHTGIGYTF
>TRBV5-1|-|TRBJ1-1|-
TGCGCCAGCAGCTTGGGTATTATGGATCGACATCGTGAAGCTTTCTTT
CASSLGIMDRHREAFF
>TRBV7-2|-|TRBJ2-7|TRBD1
TGTGCCAGCAGCTTTCTCACCGGGACAGGGGCCGAGCAGTACTTC
CASSFLTGTGAEQYF
>TRBV7-2|-|TRBJ1-2|TRBD1
TGTGCCAGCAGCTCCCGACAGGGGGACTATGGCTACACCTTC
CASSSRQGDYGYTF
>TRBV5-1|once|TRBJ2-7|TRBD1
TGCGCCAGCAGCATACAGGGGAACGAGCAGTACTTC
CASSIQGNEQYF
>TRBV2|-|TRBJ2-1|TRBD2
TGTGCCAGCGGCGGACTAGCGGGGGGCAATGAGCAGTTCTTC
CASGGLAGGNEQFF
>TRBV6-5|-|TRBJ2-7|-
TGTGCCAGCACCGGACAGAACGAATACGAGCAGTACTTC
CASTGQNEYEQYF
>TRBV5-5|-|TRBJ1-6|TRBD1
TGTGCCAGCAGCTTGGGGCAGGGGGCTTCTTCACCCCTCCACTTT
CASSLGQGASSPLHF
>TRBV7-2|-|TRBJ1-5|TRBD1
TGTGCCAGCAGCCTAGGACCTACGGGACAGGGTCAACAGCCCCAGCATTTT
CASSLGPTGQGQQPQHF
>TRBV5-5|once|TRBJ1-4|TRBD1
TGTGCCAGCAGCCGATACGGACAGGGTCCCTACTCAACTAATGAAAAACTGTTTTTT
CASSRYGQGPYSTNEKLFF
>TRBV5-1|once|TRBJ2-1|TRBD2
TGCGCCAGCAGCGGCGGGACTAGCGGGAGGGCCCACAATGAGCAGTTCTTC
CASSGGTSGRAHNEQFF
>TRBV9|-|TRBJ1-3|-
TGTGCCAGCAGCTTGACTTTGCTCGGAAACACCATATATTTT
CASSLTLLGNTIYF
>TRBV3-1/TRBV3-2|-|TRBJ1-1|-
TGTGCCAGCAGCCGTTTTAACTGTCGATTTTCGAACACTGAAGCTTTCTTT
CASSRFNCRFSNTEAFF
>TRBV4-2|-|TRBJ2-1|-
TGTGCCAGCAGCCTAAGAGGCTACAATGAGCAGTTCTTC
CASSLRGYNEQFF
>TRBV2|-|TRBJ2-1|TRBD2
TGTGCCAGCAGGCTACTAGCGGGAGGCAATGAGCAGTTCTTC
CASRLLAGGNEQFF
>TRBV9|-|TRBJ2-2|TRBD2
TGTGCCAGCAGCACACTAGCGGGGGTCACCGGGGAGCTGTTTTTT
CASSTLAGVTGELFF
>TRBV27|once|TRBJ1-3|-
TGTGCCAGCAGGCCAAATCAGGGCTCTGGAAACACCATATATTTT
CASRPNQGSGNTIYF
>TRBV5-1|-|TRBJ1-2|-
TGCGCCAGCAGCTTGGTCTCGGGTGTTGACTATGGCTACACCTTC
CASSLVSGVDYGYTF
>TRBV11-3|-|TRBJ2-7|-
TGTGCCAGCAGCTTCCGAGAACTAGAGTCCTACGAGCAGTACTTC
CASSFRELESYEQYF
>TRBV27|-|TRBJ1-1|-
TGTGCCAGCAGTGCACTGGAGTCCAGGGTTACGGCTTTCTTT
CASSALESRVTAFF
>TRBV7-2|-|TRBJ2-3|-
TGTGCCAGCAGCTTAGCCGAGTTCACAGATACGCAGTATTTT
CASSLAEFTDTQYF
>TRBV19|-|TRBJ1-1|TRBD1
TGTGCCAGTAGTCCGGTCCAGACAGGGTTAACTGAAGCTTTCTTT
CASSPVQTGLTEAFF
>TRBV12-3/TRBV12-4|-|TRBJ1-1|-
TGTGCCAGCAGTTTATGGGCTGCTGAAGCTTTCTTT
CASSLWAAEAFF
>TRBV6-5|-|TRBJ1-2|-
TGTGCCAGCAGTTACTCGACTGATAACTATGGCTACACCTTC
CASSYSTDNYGYTF
>TRBV30|-|TRBJ1-2|-
TGTGCCTGGGGGGATTACGGGACATACTATGGCTACACCTTC
CAWGDYGTYYGYTF
>TRBV5-1|-|TRBJ1-1|TRBD1
TGCGCCAGCAGCCTAATCCTGACAGGGGGGAACACTGAAGCTTTCTTT
CASSLILTGGNTEAFF
>TRBV7-2|-|TRBJ2-7|TRBD1
TGTGCCAGCAGCCCACGGGACAGGGTGTACGAGCAGTACTTC
CASSPRDRVYEQYF
>TRBV9|few|TRBJ1-2|-
TGTGCCAGCAGCGGGCAGCAGGGGAAGAGGGCTGGCTACACCTTC
CASSGQQGKRAGYTF
>TRBV27|-|TRBJ2-7|TRBD1
TGTGCCAGCAGTTCAATCCTCCGGACAGGGTCCTACGAGCAGTACTTC
CASSSILRTGSYEQYF
>TRBV7-9|-|TRBJ2-1|-
TGTGCCAGCAGCTCCCGGGTTCCCACAAAGTTCTTC
CASSSRVPTKFF
>TRBV12-3/TRBV12-4|-|TRBJ1-1|-
TGTGCCAGTTCTTTGGGGGCCAACACTGAAGCTTTCTTT
CASSLGANTEAFF
>TRBV5-1|few|TRBJ2-7|TRBD1
TGCGCCAGCAGCTTGGCGACAGGGAAGTCCTACGAGCAGTACTTC
CASSLATGKSYEQYF
>TRBV4-2|-|TRBJ2-5|TRBD1
TGTGCCAGCAGCCCGCCGACAGGGAGAGAGACCCAGTACTTC
CASSPPTGRETQYF
>TRBV10-2|-|TRBJ1-6|TRBD1
TGCGCCAGCAGTAGACAGGGCTATAATTCACCCCTCCACTTT
CASSRQGYNSPLHF
>TRBV6-5|-|TRBJ2-7|TRBD1
TGTGCCAGCAGATCCACAGGGGGCCCCTACGAGCAGTACTTC
CASRSTGGPYEQYF
>TRBV30|-|TRBJ2-1|TRBD1
TGTGCCTGGAGTGTACGGGACAGGGACATCAATGAGCAGTTCTTC
CAWSVRDRDINEQFF
>TRBV28|-|TRBJ1-2|TRBD1
TGTGCCAGCACCCGGACAGGGGCAAACTATGGCTACACCTTC
CASTRTGANYGYTF
>TRBV24-1|-|TRBJ2-3|-
TGTGCCACCAGTGATCCCGGCGGCCCGGAGACAGATACGCAGTATTTT
CATSDPGGPETDTQYF
>TRBV28|-|TRBJ1-5|TRBD1
TGTGCCAGCAGTTTATATTCGGCAGGGGGCGGTCAGCCCCAGCATTTT
CASSLYSAGGGQPQHF
>TRBV11-1|once|TRBJ1-1|TRBD1
TGTGCCAGCAGCTTAGACAGGGGAGCCAGGAACACTGAAGCTTTCTTT
CASSLDRGARNTEAFF
>TRBV7-8|-|TRBJ1-6|-
TGTGCCAGCAGCTTAACATTGGACTCCCAGAGGACCCTCCACTTT
CASSLTLDSQRTLHF
>TRBV27|-|TRBJ1-6|-
TGTGCCAGCAGTTGGGAGGCGGTAAATAATTCACCCCTCCACTTT
CASSWEAVNNSPLHF